These 21 T cell receptor beta chains came from one sample sequenced in a study of T-cell reconstitution after alpha-beta-depleted transplantation in children (dated by TCRdb to about 2016). The label giving this sample's treatment or condition can be read as: allogeneic hematopoietic cell transplantation with graft depleted of TCRalphabeta T cells and CD19 B cells. Library prep was done by PCR. TCRdb shows the sequencer as Illumina HiSeq 2500. Molecular barcoding was employed in the preparation of TCR libraries, with unique molecular identifiers being used to normalize TCRbeta repertoire quantification. TCRdb trimmed the raw reads at Q25, called clones with MiXCR and kept productive beta chains. A single entry per CDR3 protein holds the most common genes and DNA from its merged rows. The sample contains roughly 490,000 distinct CDR3 sequences, approximately 10% of them found a single time. Of the sample, 12% to 15% falls within the top ten clones.

The source was PBMCs, mostly from graft donor cells, collected 180 days after TCRalphabeta/CD19-depleted stem cell transplant. Receptors were obtained from a female patient aged 2-15 years who had a stem cell transplant for aplastic anemia, so the T cells may come from the graft donor.

The chain employs TRBV7-8 and TRBJ2-5; 9 bases line up with TRBD2. Germline CDR1 is SGHVS and CDR2 is FQNEAQ. Trimming cost V 5 bases and J 7 bases; bases outside gene matches: 8. The CDR3 is 14 residues long. CDR3 protein: CASSNSGGGRTQYF. In DNA, the CDR3 is TGTGCCAGCAGCAATAGCGGGGGCGGTCGGACCCAGTACTTC.

The table lists this clonotype with a few counts. The chain employs TRBV16 and TRBJ2-7; 9 nucleotides match TRBD2. V was clipped by 3 bases and J by 0 bases; unmatched bases: 0. This CDR3 has 14 amino acids. Germline lookup yields CDR1 KGHSY and CDR2 FQNENV. CDR3 protein: CASSQRGGSYEQYF. The CDR3 region has the DNA TGTGCCAGCAGCCAGCGGGGGGGCTCCTACGAGCAGTACTTC. Using reference TRBV16 and TRBJ2-7 for the parts outside the CDR3, the full variable domain is GEEVAQTPKHLVRGEGQKAKLYCAPIKGHSYVFWYQQVLKNEFKFLISFQNENVFDETGMPKERFSAKCLPNSPCSLEIQATKLEDSAVYFCASSQRGGSYEQYFGPGTRLTVT.

The table lists this clonotype with a few counts. This chain joins TRBV6-2 or TRBV6-3 and TRBJ2-1, with no clear D. The CDR3 sequence is 12 residues long. Germline values: CDR1 MNHEY, CDR2 SVGEGT. The V gene lost 8 bases and the J gene lost 15 bases, with 20 bases spanning the gap. The CDR3 here is CASGLEVWGSFF. CDR3 DNA: TGTGCCAGCGGGTTGGAAGTCTGGGGTTCGTTCTTC.

The rearrangement links TRBV7-2 to TRBJ2-7, with D perhaps TRBD2 (6 bases). Germline loops: CDR1 SGHTA, CDR2 FQGNSA. This CDR3 contains 16 residues. Trimming left V 1 base short and J 4 bases short, with 17 bases between. DNA for the CDR3: TGTGCCAGCAGCTTAGGGGTAGCGGCCCAACATTACGAGCAGTACTTC. This gives the protein CASSLGVAAQHYEQYF.

V usage is TRBV20-1 and J usage is TRBJ2-2; 13 positions agree with TRBD2. Per the germline V gene, CDR1 is DFQATT and CDR2 is SNEGSKA (reference sequence). This CDR3 contains 16 residues. Trimming removed 6 bases from V and 6 bases from J; junction bases left unmatched: 10. In nucleotides, the CDR3 is TGCAGTGCCCAGGACCCGGGACTAGCGGGATCCGGGGAGCTGTTTTTT. This sequence encodes CSAQDPGLAGSGELFF.

This clonotype came up a few times. The rearrangement joins TRBV5-1 to TRBJ2-2, with 8 bases matching TRBD2. The CDR3 sequence is 15 residues long. Trimming took 4 bases from V and 3 from J; bases not matched to a gene: 5. Germline CDR1 and CDR2: SGHRS and YFSETQ. The CDR3 spells CASSGTSGHTGELFF. As DNA, the CDR3 is TGCGCCAGCAGCGGTACTAGCGGACACACCGGGGAGCTGTTTTTT.

This clonotype was seen at least ten times. V gene TRBV30 combines with J gene TRBJ1-1; D remains unclear. This CDR3 has 14 residues. Germline loops: CDR1 GTSNPN, CDR2 SVGIG (reference sequence). With 0 bases removed from V and 0 bases from J, the gap between germline ends came to 8 bases. The CDR3 DNA reads as TGTGCCTGGAGTGTACTCCCAATGAACACTGAAGCTTTCTTT. This translates into CAWSVLPMNTEAFF.

CDR3 sequence reads: CASSPGGNLPYEQYF. As DNA, the CDR3 is TGTGCCAGCAGCCCTGGCGGGAACCTTCCCTACGAGCAGTACTTC. The chain is built from TRBV12-3 or TRBV12-4 and TRBJ2-7; D is possibly TRBD2 (6 bases). Deletions cut 6 bases from V and 2 bases from J, with 17 bases between. CDR3 size: 15 residues.

This clonotype was observed many times. V usage is TRBV19 and J usage is TRBJ1-5; tentative D call: TRBD1 (6 bases). This CDR3 contains 14 residues. CDR1 and CDR2 (germline): LNHDA, SQIVND (reference sequence). Trimming pared 3 bases from V and 2 bases from J, leaving 8 bases between. The CDR3 DNA is TGTGCCAGTAGTATGGCAGGGGGCAATCAGCCCCAGCATTTT. Its translation: CASSMAGGNQPQHF.

The chain uses TRBV4-3 and TRBJ1-2; maybe TRBD1 (6 bases). Germline assignment: CDR1 LGHNA and CDR2 YSLEER. There are 17 residues in the CDR3. Trimming removed 0 bases at V and 1 base at J, with 15 bases between. The CDR3 nucleotides are TGCGCCAGCAGCCAAGAGTGGGGGGCTGGGGATAACTATGGCTACACCTTC. This sequence encodes CASSQEWGAGDNYGYTF.

This clonotype was seen a handful of times. The rearrangement joins TRBV6-5 to TRBJ1-1; D is undetermined. Germline V lookup: CDR1 MNHEY, CDR2 SVGAGI. This CDR3 has 14 residues. Trimming left V 2 bases short and J 0 bases short, with 7 bases between. In DNA, the CDR3 is TGTGCCAGCAGTTACGGCCAGTTGAACACTGAAGCTTTCTTT. Protein: CASSYGQLNTEAFF.

This chain joins TRBV18 and TRBJ1-1; D remains unclear. Per germline, CDR1 KGHSH and CDR2 LQKENI. The CDR3 length is 13 residues. Trimming took 2 bases from V and 6 from J, leaving 10 bases between them. The CDR3 reads CASSPLPGAEAFF. The CDR3 coding sequence is TGTGCCAGCTCACCATTGCCAGGAGCTGAAGCTTTCTTT.

The chain carries TRBV4-3 and TRBJ2-1; 9 positions match TRBD2. CDR3 size: 15 residues. V trimming: 0 bases; J trimming: 9 bases; junction bases outside the gene matches: 6. Germline V gives CDR1 LGHNA, CDR2 YSLEER. The DNA of the CDR3 is TGCGCCAGCAGCCAAGATACGACTAGCGGTAGTGAGCAGTTCTTC. Residues: CASSQDTTSGSEQFF.

This clonotype was detected only a few times. The chain couples TRBV4-1 to TRBJ2-5; 9 bases are shared with TRBD2. Per the germline V gene, CDR1 is MGHRA and CDR2 is YSYEKL. This CDR3 comprises 16 residues. Unmatched junction bases numbered 4, after V lost 1 base and J lost 1 base. CDR3 protein: CASSQGLADPQETQYF. Written as DNA, the CDR3 is TGCGCCAGCAGCCAAGGACTAGCGGACCCCCAAGAGACCCAGTACTTC.

This chain uses TRBV28 with TRBJ1-1, with 9 positions matching TRBD1. Unmatched junction bases numbered 6, after V lost 0 bases and J lost 4 bases. CDR3 length: 16 amino acids. Germline V gives CDR1 MDHEN, CDR2 SYDVKM. For the CDR3, the DNA is TGTGCCAGCAGTTTATGGTCCTGGACAGGGGCCACTGAAGCTTTCTTT. This gives the protein CASSLWSWTGATEAFF.

This clonotype was seen just once. The chain is built from TRBV27 and TRBJ2-7; 11 bases agree with TRBD2. In germline, CDR1 is MNHEY, CDR2 SMNVEV (reference sequence). V was clipped by 6 bases and J by 7 bases; unmatched bases: 8. This CDR3 spans 14 amino acids. The CDR3 is CASSRGTSGLEQYF. In nucleotides, the CDR3 is TGTGCCAGCAGCCGAGGGACTAGCGGTCTGGAGCAGTACTTC.

The count of this clonotype is one. The junction and the germline gene differ at one end; a read error may be behind it. In DNA form, the CDR3 reads TGCGCCAGCAGCCAAGACCAGGGACCCTACGAGCGGTACTTC. Its translation is CASSQDQGPYERYF. The rearrangement links TRBV4-1 to TRBJ2-7; D may match TRBD1 or TRBD2 (5 bases each). CDR1 is MGHRA, CDR2 YSYEKL, per germline. The CDR3 consists of 14 residues.

The sample holds many counts of this clonotype. The chain links TRBV20-1 to TRBJ1-1; no clear D gene. The V gene's germline CDR1 is DFQATT and CDR2 SNEGSKA (reference sequence). The CDR3 extends over 14 amino acids. The V end was cut by 0 bases, the J end by 1 base, with 9 bases between. CDR3 in DNA: TGCAGTGCTAGAGATCTACGGAAGAACACTGAAGCTTTCTTT. It yields the protein CSARDLRKNTEAFF.

The chain couples TRBV11-2 to TRBJ2-4, with D uncertain. The CDR3 spans 13 residues. The V end was cut by 5 bases, the J end by 5 bases, with 10 bases between. In germline, CDR1 is SGHAT, CDR2 FQNNGV. CDR3 protein: CASSPSPQNIQYF. Written as DNA, the CDR3 is TGTGCCAGCAGCCCCAGCCCCCAAAACATTCAGTACTTC.

The chain uses TRBV20-1 and TRBJ2-2; TRBD2 agrees at 12 bases. The V gene end was trimmed by 1 base and the J gene end by 7 bases; junction bases not matched to a gene: 7. Per germline, CDR1 DFQATT and CDR2 SNEGSKA (reference sequence). The CDR3 loop spans 16 amino acids. The CDR3 bases are TGCAGTGCTAGAGGGTGGGCTAGCGGGAGGGACGGGGAGCTGTTTTTT. Protein product: CSARGWASGRDGELFF.

This clonotype has more than one count but fewer than ten. The V gene is TRBV27, the J gene TRBJ2-2; TRBD1 might be the D (6 bases). Germline CDR1 and CDR2: MNHEY and SMNVEV (reference sequence). The CDR3 has 15 residues. V was pared by 3 bases and J by 5 bases, with 13 bases between. CDR3 nucleotide sequence: TGTGCCAGCAGTTTGTTCAGCAGGGGAACCGGGGAGCTGTTTTTT. This codes for CASSLFSRGTGELFF.